These 9 T cell receptor beta chains were all obtained from the same sample, sequenced in a study of blood T cell repertoires in COVID-19. The protocol was immunoSEQ multiplex PCR, while the TCRdb copy is restricted to in-frame clones and leaves out a portion. The top ten clones hold around 4.9% of a sample with some 100,000 clones, approximately 90% of them seen once. Sequenced sample: peripheral blood. These receptors were obtained from an elderly woman with active COVID-19.

CDR3 sequence reads: CASSLLGGRETQYF. DNA for the CDR3: TGTGCCAGCAGCTTGTTAGGCGGTAGGGAGACCCAGTACTTC. J is TRBJ2-5 and V is TRBV5-5; D not resolved. The germline V gene has CDR1 SGHKS and CDR2 YYEKEE (reference sequence). With 1 base removed from V and 5 bases from J, the gap between germline ends came to 12 bases. This CDR3 has 14 amino acids.

V usage is TRBV28 and J usage is TRBJ2-1; the match to TRBD2 covers 10 bases. Looked up from germline, CDR1 is MDHEN and CDR2 is SYDVKM. The CDR3 runs 18 residues. V shed 4 bases, J shed 5 bases, and the junction held 14 bases outside the gene matches. This CDR3 is CASSSLLFLAGVDNEQFF. Written as DNA, the CDR3 is TGTGCCAGCAGTTCCCTTCTTTTTCTAGCGGGAGTAGACAATGAGCAGTTCTTC.

CDR3: CASSQGASTDTQYF. For the CDR3, the DNA is TGTGCCAGCAGCCAAGGAGCTAGCACAGATACGCAGTATTTT. The chain uses TRBV3-1 (or the pseudogene TRBV3-2) and TRBJ2-3; D call uncertain. The germline CDR1 and CDR2 sequences are LGHDT and YNNKEL (reference sequence). CDR3 length equals 14 residues. Trimming took 1 base from V and 0 from J, leaving 5 bases between them.

This sequence joins TRBV28 and TRBJ2-7; D not certain. Germline V CDR1 and CDR2: MDHEN, SYDVKM. V was clipped by 3 bases and J by 2 bases, with 11 bases between them. CDR3 length: 14 amino acids. This CDR3 is CASSFKRFTYEQYF. As DNA, the CDR3 is TGTGCCAGCAGTTTTAAGAGGTTTACCTACGAGCAGTACTTC.

V and J are TRBV19 and TRBJ2-1; D is perhaps TRBD2 (5 bases). This CDR3 region has 16 residues. The germline V gene has CDR1 LNHDA and CDR2 SQIVND (reference sequence). V was trimmed by 5 bases and J by 4 bases, leaving 18 bases between them. The CDR3 sequence: CASSARERAGYNEQFF. CDR3 nucleotides: TGTGCCAGTAGTGCGAGGGAGAGGGCCGGGTACAATGAGCAGTTCTTC.

This clone has more than one count but fewer than ten. The rearrangement joins TRBV7-9 to TRBJ2-5, with D tentatively TRBD1 (5 bases). Trimming pared 2 bases from V and 2 bases from J, leaving 9 bases between. The CDR3 has 14 residues. In germline, CDR1 is SEHNR, CDR2 FQNEAQ (reference sequence). The CDR3 nucleotides read TGTGCCAGCAGCTTATTCACAGGACAAGAGACCCAGTACTTC. Residues: CASSLFTGQETQYF. The variable domain in full, with the rest retrieved from reference TRBV7-9 and TRBJ2-5, is DTGVSQNPRHKITKRGQNVTFRCDPISEHNRLYWYRQTLGQGPEFLTYFQNEAQLEKSRLLSDRFSAERPKGSFSTLEIQRTEQGDSAMYLCASSLFTGQETQYFGPGTRLLVL.

V and J are TRBV11-3 and TRBJ2-5; 7 bases map to TRBD2. V dropped 3 bases and J dropped 5; count of bases not matched to a gene: 6. Germline V CDR1 and CDR2: SGHNT, YENEEA. The CDR3 spans 14 residues. CDR3 residues: CASSLSGGLETQYF. In DNA form, the CDR3 reads TGTGCCAGCAGCTTGTCGGGGGGATTGGAGACCCAGTACTTC.

The rearrangement joins TRBV3-1 (or the pseudogene TRBV3-2) to TRBJ1-3; the D is unclear. In germline, CDR1 is LGHDT, CDR2 YNNKEL (reference sequence). The V end was cut by 0 bases, the J end by 0 bases, with 18 bases between. CDR3 size: 19 residues. CDR3 amino acids: CASSQDRRVGSRSGNTIYF. The CDR3 nucleotides read TGTGCCAGCAGCCAAGATCGGAGGGTTGGGTCTCGCTCTGGAAACACCATATATTTT.

This clone was picked up one time. This rearrangement joins TRBV28 to TRBJ2-7; possible D gene TRBD2, 5 bases. In germline, CDR1 is MDHEN, CDR2 SYDVKM. V dropped 2 bases and J dropped 3 bases, with 11 bases sitting between them. CDR3 length: 14 residues. The chain's CDR3 is CASSLVASFYEQYF. CDR3 DNA: TGTGCCAGCAGTTTAGTAGCGTCCTTCTACGAGCAGTACTTC.